This T cell receptor beta chain was captured by sequencing in a study of CD8 T cells in Susac syndrome. The study's findings and limits: A relatively small number of individuals underwent TCR sequencing and HLA analysis.

After extraction with the RNeasy kit, about 0.5 to 1 ug of the RNA was reverse transcribed using random hexamers. Amplification of the TCR beta CDR3 was carried out by immunoSEQ multiplex PCR, which spanned a total of 54 Vbeta and 13 Jbeta segments. TCRdb analysed the immunoSEQ multiplex PCR reads with MiXCR anew, one entry per CDR3 protein. The sample includes approximately 110,000 distinct CDR3 sequences, 85% to 95% seen only once; the top ten take roughly 0.3%. The patients who served as multiple sclerosis controls were treatment-naive and had stable or active relapsing-remitting disease that fulfilled the revised McDonald criteria. Purification of the CD8+ and CD4+ T cells relied on negative isolation, and TEMRA cells underwent FACS enrichment. V lost 3 bases to trimming and J lost 0 bases, with 9 bases between them. Per the germline V gene, CDR1 is KGHSH and CDR2 is LQKENI. There are 15 residues in the CDR3.

Only one count was recorded for this clonotype. Its cognate antigen is unknown. This TCR was sampled from a human donor with multiple sclerosis. The V call is TRBV18, the J call TRBJ2-1; D is uncertain. The sequenced sample consisted of CD8+ T cells from PBMCs. The CDR3 spells CASSPVAYSYNEQFF. CDR3 sequence (DNA): TGTGCCAGCTCACCGGTCGCGTACTCCTACAATGAGCAGTTCTTC.